The T cell receptor beta chain described here comes from a study of blood T cells in healthy people across ages. Germline V gene sequence: CDR1 SQVTM, CDR2 ANQGSEA. Trimming removed 4 bases from V and 4 bases from J; junction bases left unmatched: 7. There are 14 residues in the CDR3. The second PCR ran about 6 to 12 cycles with a sample-barcoded 5' primer and J-beta primers. TCRdb re-called the 5' RACE reads with MiXCR, one entry per CDR3 protein. The table has 1.5 million to 2 million distinct CDR3 sequences, around half seen once. This sequence was found in a woman aged 40 to 50 in good health. Sequencing used blood. This rearrangement joins TRBV29-1 to TRBJ2-1; the match to TRBD2 covers 7 bases. The CDR3 DNA is TGCAGCGTTGCGGCTAGCGGAGATTACAATGAGCAGTTCTTC. As protein: CSVAASGDYNEQFF.